A selection of T cell receptor beta chains follows, all from one sample in a study of cytomegalovirus exposure and HLA in healthy donors. Assay used: immunoSEQ multiplex PCR; TCRdb lists only in-frame clones, some missing. This sample yields approximately 98,000 clones, of which more than 90% are seen a single time; 0.67% belongs to the top ten. Sequencing was carried out using PBMCs. These TCRs come from a woman aged 18-29 years in good health and CMV-seronegative. Each CDR3 is given with its conserved first and last residue. The D gene is left open where the match is weak. Expanded clones are given a class, and other clones once, few, many or no size at all.

d_call clone_size j_call v_call cdr3_aa cdr3_nt
TRBD2 . TRBJ2-7 TRBV7-9 CASSDGTSGGFSYEQYF TGTGCCAGCAGCGACGGGACTAGCGGGGGTTTCTCCTACGAGCAGTACTTC
TRBD1 . TRBJ2-1 TRBV29-1 CSVDGTGTFGEQFF TGCAGCGTTGACGGGACAGGGACTTTCGGTGAGCAGTTCTTC
. . TRBJ1-2 TRBV28 CASSFQTANYGYTF TGTGCCAGCAGTTTCCAGACAGCTAACTATGGCTACACCTTC
. . TRBJ2-7 TRBV2 CATDPSSEGNEQYF TGTGCCACCGACCCCTCCTCGGAGGGGAACGAGCAGTACTTC
. . TRBJ1-2 TRBV7-2 CASRSEGEWALNYGYTF TGTGCCAGCAGGAGTGAGGGGGAGTGGGCCCTAAACTATGGCTACACCTTC
. . TRBJ1-3 TRBV7-3 CASSLIGGGGNTIYF TGTGCCAGCAGCTTAATTGGGGGCGGGGGAAACACCATATATTTT
TRBD1 . TRBJ2-7 TRBV27 CASSSPGTGTYEQYF TGTGCCAGCAGTTCCCCGGGGACAGGGACCTACGAGCAGTACTTC
TRBD1 . TRBJ2-7 TRBV7-3 CASSLKGTAYEQYF TGTGCCAGCAGCTTAAAAGGGACAGCCTACGAGCAGTACTTC
. . TRBJ1-1 TRBV14 CASSQVPQGGAFF TGTGCCAGCAGCCAAGTTCCTCAGGGAGGAGCTTTCTTT
. . TRBJ1-6 TRBV6-5 CASNQGTHSPLHF TGTGCCAGCAACCAGGGGACCCATTCACCCCTCCACTTT
. . TRBJ2-2 TRBV6-1 CASSEANTGELFF TGTGCCAGCAGTGAGGCCAACACCGGGGAGCTGTTTTTT
TRBD1 . TRBJ1-1 TRBV27 CASRPYPTGAWGSWAFF TGTGCCAGCAGACCTTATCCTACAGGGGCCTGGGGTTCATGGGCTTTCTTT
TRBD1 once TRBJ1-4 TRBV30 CAWSPGQGAPALSEKLFF TGTGCCTGGAGTCCGGGACAGGGGGCGCCCGCTCTGAGTGAAAAACTGTTTTTT
. . TRBJ1-4 TRBV4-1 CASSQDWRGQYSNEKLFF TGCGCCAGCAGCCAAGATTGGAGGGGCCAGTATTCTAATGAAAAACTGTTTTTT
. . TRBJ1-4 TRBV7-9 CASSFSNPNEKLFF TGTGCCAGCAGCTTTAGTAATCCTAATGAAAAACTGTTTTTT
TRBD1 . TRBJ2-7 TRBV29-1 CSVEAQGESYEQYF TGCAGCGTTGAGGCACAGGGGGAATCCTACGAGCAGTACTTC
. . TRBJ1-1 TRBV2 CASSERGSMNTEAFF TGTGCCAGCAGTGAAAGGGGGAGTATGAACACTGAAGCTTTCTTT
. . TRBJ2-7 TRBV9 CASSPGLYEQYF TGTGCCAGCAGCCCAGGACTGTACGAGCAGTACTTC
TRBD1 . TRBJ1-2 TRBV2 CASTLEGGAGSGYTF TGTGCCAGCACCCTCGAAGGGGGCGCGGGTTCTGGCTACACCTTC
TRBD1 . TRBJ1-2 TRBV4-1 CASSRGQEEGYTF TGCGCCAGCAGCCGGGGACAGGAGGAGGGCTACACCTTC
. . TRBJ1-2 TRBV6-5 CASSDGLSYGYTF TGTGCCAGCAGTGACGGACTTTCCTATGGCTACACCTTC
. . TRBJ2-4 TRBV15 CATSRDRDNKNIQYF TGTGCCACCAGCAGAGACCGGGACAACAAAAACATTCAGTACTTC
TRBD2 . TRBJ2-3 TRBV27 CASTPLGAGVSTDTQYF TGTGCCAGCACCCCATTAGGCGCGGGGGTCAGCACAGATACGCAGTATTTT
TRBD1 . TRBJ1-3 TRBV18 CASSPKYGTGRSGNTIYF TGTGCCAGCTCACCGAAGTATGGGACAGGGCGATCTGGAAACACCATATATTTT
TRBD1 once TRBJ1-5 TRBV28 CASSLTGASNQPQHF TGTGCCAGCAGTCTCACAGGGGCGAGCAATCAGCCCCAGCATTTT
TRBD2 . TRBJ2-2 TRBV2 CASSTSGGLSRSTGELFF TGTGCCAGCAGTACTAGCGGGGGCCTGAGTAGGTCTACCGGGGAGCTGTTTTTT
. . TRBJ1-2 TRBV5-6 CASSFMSGYRAGYGYTF TGTGCCAGCAGCTTTATGTCAGGGTACAGGGCGGGCTATGGCTACACCTTC
TRBD1 . TRBJ1-2 TRBV5-4 CASSPGQAWGYGYTF TGTGCCAGCAGCCCCGGACAGGCCTGGGGCTATGGCTACACCTTC
. . TRBJ2-6 TRBV6-7 CASTSGINSGANVLTF TGTGCCAGCACTTCCGGGATAAACTCTGGGGCCAACGTCCTGACTTTC
. . TRBJ1-6 TRBV5-1 CASSFQGGYNSPLHF TGCGCCAGCAGCTTCCAGGGCGGCTATAATTCACCCCTCCACTTT
TRBD2 . TRBJ2-5 TRBV27 CASKTSGGAETQYF TGTGCCAGCAAGACTAGCGGGGGGGCTGAGACCCAGTACTTC
TRBD1 . TRBJ1-1 TRBV10-3 CAIDPGGLGLNTEAFF TGTGCCATAGACCCAGGGGGGCTCGGCCTGAACACTGAAGCTTTCTTT
TRBD1 . TRBJ1-2 TRBV19 CASSIVETGYGYTF TGTGCCAGTAGTATAGTCGAGACAGGGTACGGCTACACCTTC
. . TRBJ1-1 TRBV5-4 CASSFGGRGGFDTEAFF TGTGCCAGCAGCTTTGGGGGGCGCGGGGGGTTTGACACTGAAGCTTTCTTT
. . TRBJ2-5 TRBV4-3 CASSQDIGGQFIETQYF TGCGCCAGCAGCCAAGATATCGGGGGGCAATTTATAGAGACCCAGTACTTC
TRBD1 . TRBJ2-5 TRBV6-1 CASRPRQGMWETQYF TGTGCCAGCAGACCCCGACAGGGTATGTGGGAGACCCAGTACTTC
. . TRBJ2-3 TRBV2 CASRNRETSTDTQYF TGTGCCAGTAGAAACAGGGAGACTAGCACAGATACGCAGTATTTT
. . TRBJ2-7 TRBV9 CASSVPDEQYF TGTGCCAGCAGTGTTCCAGACGAGCAGTACTTC
TRBD2 . TRBJ2-1 TRBV9 CASNRGVGSYNEQFF TGTGCCAGCAACCGGGGGGTTGGGTCCTACAATGAGCAGTTCTTC
TRBD1 . TRBJ1-2 TRBV2 CASISDRGRVNYGYTF TGTGCCAGCATTTCGGACAGGGGGCGGGTTAACTATGGCTACACCTTC
TRBD2 . TRBJ2-2 TRBV5-1 CASSSGLNWGTGELFF TGCGCCAGCAGCTCGGGACTAAACTGGGGCACCGGGGAGCTGTTTTTT
. . TRBJ2-7 TRBV7-9 CASSSRAAYEQYF TGTGCCAGCAGCTCCAGGGCGGCTTACGAGCAGTACTTC
. once TRBJ2-5 TRBV11-2 CASSLRPGETQYF TGTGCCAGCAGCTTAAGGCCGGGAGAGACCCAGTACTTC
TRBD2 . TRBJ2-1 TRBV5-4 CASSLSGGAYNEQFF TGTGCCAGCAGTCTTAGCGGGGGGGCCTACAATGAGCAGTTCTTC
TRBD1 . TRBJ1-2 TRBV2 CASSRTGGGGYGYTF TGTGCCAGCAGTCGGACAGGGGGAGGGGGCTATGGCTACACCTTC
TRBD2 . TRBJ2-7 TRBV2 CASRSSGPIYEQYF TGTGCCAGCAGGTCTAGCGGGCCCATCTACGAGCAGTACTTC
TRBD2 . TRBJ2-3 TRBV19 CASSILNGGASDTQYF TGTGCCAGTAGCATCCTTAACGGGGGGGCCTCAGATACGCAGTATTTT
. . TRBJ2-1 TRBV2 CASSEADRNEQFF TGTGCCAGCAGTGAAGCCGATCGGAATGAGCAGTTCTTC
TRBD1 . TRBJ1-2 TRBV28 CASSSRTGPNYGYTF TGTGCCAGCAGCAGCCGGACAGGTCCTAACTATGGCTACACCTTC
. . TRBJ1-4 TRBV4-3 CASSQEQGPTNEKLFF TGCGCCAGCAGCCAAGAGCAGGGCCCAACTAATGAAAAACTGTTTTTT
TRBD2 . TRBJ2-3 TRBV28 CASSSHLSGGVVRTDTQYF TGTGCCAGCAGTTCCCACCTTAGCGGGGGTGTTGTCCGCACAGATACGCAGTATTTT
. . TRBJ1-1 TRBV19 CASRSFGGWQAGAFF TGTGCCAGTAGGTCATTCGGGGGGTGGCAAGCGGGAGCTTTCTTT
. . TRBJ2-7 TRBV18 CASCGPGEGRYEQYF TGTGCCAGCTGCGGCCCGGGAGAAGGTCGTTACGAGCAGTACTTC